This record looks at one T cell receptor (beta chain) sequence and its context. V shed 3 bases and J shed 9 bases, with 15 bases lying between them. Germline CDR1 reads LNHDA; CDR2 reads SQIVND (reference sequence). This CDR3 contains 14 residues. The source of the sample is a study of T-cell memory formation after mild COVID-19. Looking at the study overall: TCR clusters were mostly donor specific.

TCRdb ran MiXCR on the 5' RACE reads and lists one entry per CDR3 protein. This table has 350,000 to 400,000 distinct CDR3 sequences, around 14% appearing once. Sequences were obtained from PBMCs or a T cell subset sorted from them (not recorded which). This sequence originates from a man aged 18-30 years who had mild COVID-19 (a few samples of this study predate the infection). Cell type and time point are not known. The rearrangement joins TRBV19 to TRBJ2-1; perhaps TRBD1 as D (6 bases). CDR3 nucleotides: TGTGCCAGTAGTATTGCGGTCCCCAGGGGTGAGCAGTTCTTC. As protein: CASSIAVPRGEQFF. Variable domain in full (rest from reference TRBV19 and TRBJ2-1): DGGITQSPKYLFRKEGQNVTLSCEQNLNHDAMYWYRQDPGQGLRLIYYSQIVNDFQKGDIAEGYSVSREKKESFPLTVTSAQKNPTAFYLCASSIAVPRGEQFFGPGTRLTVL.